Listed here are 20 T cell receptor beta chains from one sample, sequenced in a study of T cells in Graves' hyperthyroidism and ophthalmopathy. RNA transcripts gave rise to amplified TCR beta CDR3 regions. The HTBI primer set drove a first-round RT-PCR of the TCR CDR3. TCRdb re-called the multiplex PCR reads through MiXCR, storing one row per CDR3 protein. The sample carries a few hundred thousand distinct CDR3 sequences, 20% to 25% recorded once. Source material: blood. These receptors were taken from a woman aged 50 to 65 with Graves' hyperthyroidism.

This clonotype was recorded many times. The chain carries TRBV6-1 and TRBJ2-4, with a tentative D call TRBD1 (6 bases). CDR3 length: 12 residues. V lost 11 bases and J 0 bases, leaving 8 bases between the germline ends. Germline V gene lookup returns CDR1 MNHNS and CDR2 SASEGT. The CDR3 DNA follows: TGTGCCGTCAGGGGAGCCAAAAACATTCAGTACTTC. Protein product: CAVRGAKNIQYF.

This clonotype was observed a handful of times. The chain joins TRBV18 to TRBJ2-1; D is perhaps TRBD1 (5 bases). This CDR3 is 15 amino acids long. V dropped 2 bases and J dropped 7 bases, with 15 bases sitting between them. Germline values: CDR1 KGHSH, CDR2 LQKENI. As DNA, the CDR3 is TGTGCCAGCTCACCAATGAATCAGGGTTGGAATGAGCAGTTCTTC. Amino acids: CASSPMNQGWNEQFF.

The rearrangement uses TRBV7-6 and TRBJ1-3; D unclear. The length of the CDR3 is 17 residues. CDR1 is SGHVS and CDR2 is FNYEAQ in the germline V gene. Trimming pared 1 base from V and 0 bases from J, leaving 13 bases between. The CDR3 nucleotides are TGTGCCAGCAGCTTAGTTAGCCGACAAAGCTCTGGAAACACCATATATTTT. This sequence encodes CASSLVSRQSSGNTIYF. Using reference TRBV7-6 and TRBJ1-3 for the parts outside the CDR3, the full variable domain is GAGVSQSPRYKVTKRGQDVALRCDPISGHVSLYWYRQALGQGPEFLTYFNYEAQQDKSGLPNDRFSAERPEGSISTLTIQRTEQRDSAMYRCASSLVSRQSSGNTIYFGEGSWLTVV.

This clonotype was detected a few times. One base away lies a much larger clone, so this may be a sequencing read error. This chain joins TRBV18 and TRBJ2-3; weak D call: TRBD2 (6 bases). This CDR3 has 15 residues. The ends were cut back, 6 bases at V and 8 bases at J, with 21 bases in the middle. Germline CDR1 reads KGHSH; CDR2 reads LQKENI. CDR3 DNA: TGTGCCAGCTCTCCGCGTAGCGGTCAACGGGGTACGCAGTATTTT. Translated, it gives CASSPRSGQRGTQYF. Using reference TRBV18 and TRBJ2-3 for the parts outside the CDR3, the full variable domain is NAGVMQNPRHLVRRRGQEARLRCSPMKGHSHVYWYRQLPEEGLKFMVYLQKENIIDESGMPKERFSAEFPKEGPSILRIQQVVRGDSAAYFCASSPRSGQRGTQYFGPGTRLTVL.

This clonotype was seen at least ten times. The genes are TRBV28 and TRBJ1-1; no firm D call. Germline CDR1 MDHEN, CDR2 SYDVKM. V lost 3 bases and J lost 4, with 12 bases in between. CDR3 length: 14 residues. CDR3: CASSFGRVGTEAFF. CDR3 nucleotides: TGTGCCAGCAGTTTCGGGCGGGTCGGCACTGAAGCTTTCTTT.

This clonotype has ten or more counts. The chain recombines TRBV28 with TRBJ1-2, with D unclear. Trimming took off 6 bases at V and 1 base at J, with 9 bases between the two ends. The CDR3 is 13 residues long. CDR1 is MDHEN, CDR2 SYDVKM, per germline. CDR3 DNA: TGTGCCAGCAGGGGCCAGGTTAACTATGGCTACACCTTC. Protein sequence: CASRGQVNYGYTF.

The chain is built from TRBV7-9 and TRBJ2-1; D is perhaps TRBD1 or TRBD2 (5 bases each). Germline V gene data show CDR1 as SEHNR and CDR2 as FQNEAQ (reference sequence). This CDR3 spans 18 amino acids. V lost 6 bases and J lost 1, with 22 bases in between. CDR3 region: CASRLRGSVQGSYNEQFF. The CDR3 bases are TGTGCCAGCAGACTTAGGGGTAGCGTACAAGGATCCTACAATGAGCAGTTCTTC.

This clonotype occurred many times. This CDR3 reads CASSLTSGGHNEQFF. For the CDR3, the DNA is TGTGCCAGCAGCCTGACTAGCGGGGGGCACAATGAGCAGTTCTTC. The genes are TRBV28 and TRBJ2-1; 13 bases fit TRBD2. Per the germline V gene, CDR1 is MDHEN and CDR2 is SYDVKM. The CDR3 contains 15 residues. With 6 bases clipped from V and 5 bases from J, the junction kept 4 bases outside the gene matches.

The rearrangement joins TRBV4-1 to TRBJ2-3; 9 bases match TRBD1. The CDR3 spans 17 residues. V shed 3 bases, J shed 3 bases, and the junction held 10 bases outside the gene matches. CDR1 is MGHRA, CDR2 YSYEKL, per germline. CDR3: CASSQDSPGQGTDTQYF. The CDR3 DNA follows: TGCGCCAGCAGCCAGGACTCACCGGGACAGGGAACAGATACGCAGTATTTT.

The V gene is TRBV11-2, the J gene TRBJ1-2; no clear D. This CDR3 has 16 amino acids. Germline CDR1 is SGHAT and CDR2 is FQNNGV. Trimming cost V 2 bases and J 4 bases, with 17 bases left between them. The CDR3 loop is CASSLTEDGRAYGYTF. DNA of the CDR3: TGTGCCAGCAGCTTAACGGAAGACGGCCGAGCCTATGGCTACACCTTC.

This clonotype was counted many times. The chain combines TRBV20-1 with TRBJ2-1; the D is unclear. The V end lost 4 bases, the J end lost 7 bases, and 5 bases lay between the germline ends. The CDR3 is 10 residues long. The germline V gene encodes CDR1 DFQATT and CDR2 SNEGSKA (reference sequence). The CDR3 region is CSAIRNEQFF. CDR3 nucleotide sequence: TGCAGTGCTATACGTAATGAGCAGTTCTTC.

This clonotype was counted once. This chain connects TRBV28 to TRBJ1-1, with no clear D. V lost 6 bases, J lost 0 bases, and 8 bases lay in between. The germline V gene has CDR1 MDHEN and CDR2 SYDVKM. The CDR3 contains 13 residues. CDR3 bases: TGTGCCAGCAGGAGCAGTATGAACACTGAAGCTTTCTTT. Translated, it gives CASRSSMNTEAFF. The full variable domain, rest sourced from reference TRBV28 and TRBJ1-1, is DVKVTQSSRYLVKRTGEKVFLECVQDMDHENMFWYRQDPGLGLRLIYFSYDVKMKEKGDIPEGYSVSREKKERFSLILESASTNQTSMYLCASRSSMNTEAFFGQGTRLTVV.

This clonotype was seen a few times. This chain joins TRBV6-1 and TRBJ2-1; the match to TRBD2 covers 8 bases. V lost 7 bases and J lost 2; bases outside the gene matches: 31. CDR3 size: 23 residues. CDR1 is MNHNS, CDR2 SASEGT, per germline. The CDR3 nucleotides read TGTGCCAGCACCATGGGGATATGGGGGTCCCAAGAAAAACGGGAGGGCACCTACAATGAGCAGTTCTTC. As protein: CASTMGIWGSQEKREGTYNEQFF.

This clonotype was counted ten times or more. The V call is TRBV24-1, the J call TRBJ2-1; 11 nucleotides agree with TRBD2. CDR1 is KGHDR and CDR2 is SFDVKD in the germline V gene. The CDR3 is 17 amino acids. Trimming cost V 4 bases and J 7 bases; bases outside gene matches: 11. The CDR3 DNA is TGTGCCACCAGTGAATCCTTAGCGGGAGGGCTTGGTAATGAGCAGTTCTTC. Translation: CATSESLAGGLGNEQFF.

This clonotype was counted ten times or more. CDR3 coding DNA: TGTGCCAGCAGTGAAAGGGTTGCTGAAAAACTGTTTTTT. Protein product: CASSERVAEKLFF. V and J are TRBV2 and TRBJ1-4; D unresolved. Germline CDR1 SNHLY, CDR2 FYNNEI. The length of the CDR3 is 13 residues. V was shortened by 2 bases and J by 7 bases, with 8 bases between the two germline ends.

The chain joins TRBV3-1 to TRBJ1-1; no firm D call. Germline V gene lookup returns CDR1 LGHDT and CDR2 YNNKEL (reference sequence). The germline V and J ends were trimmed by 1 base and 6 bases, with 18 bases remaining between them. There are 16 residues in the CDR3. The CDR3 reads CASSQVTEGWRPEAFF. CDR3 DNA sequence: TGTGCCAGCAGCCAAGTAACGGAGGGATGGAGACCTGAAGCTTTCTTT.

Ten or more counts support this clonotype. The chain employs TRBV7-9 and TRBJ2-7; D remains ambiguous. The CDR3 is 16 residues long. The germline gives CDR1 SEHNR, CDR2 FQNEAQ (reference sequence). V lost 0 bases, J lost 3 bases, and 15 bases lay in between. The CDR3 region has the DNA TGTGCCAGCAGCTTAGCGATCGTGACGGAAGACTACGAGCAGTACTTC. Translation gives CASSLAIVTEDYEQYF.

This chain uses TRBV5-1 with TRBJ2-1; D possibly corresponds to TRBD1 (6 bases). Germline-derived CDR1 and CDR2 are SGHRS and YFSETQ. The CDR3 runs to 15 residues. The V gene lost 7 bases and the J gene lost 3 bases, with 17 bases spanning the gap. The CDR3 spells CASGPGEGVYNEQFF. In DNA, the CDR3 is TGCGCCAGCGGCCCTGGTGAGGGGGTCTACAATGAGCAGTTCTTC.

As for this clonotype: This may stem from a read error, because a much larger clone lies one nucleotide away. The chain combines TRBV28 with TRBJ2-7; no clear D. The CDR3 spans 11 residues. Germline V CDR1 and CDR2: MDHEN, SYDVKM. V was shortened by 6 bases and J by 2 bases, with 5 bases between the two germline ends. The CDR3 coding sequence is TGTGCCAGCAGGGTGGCCTACGAGCAGTACTTC. It specifies CASRVAYEQYF.

In its sample, this clonotype was seen many times. This chain joins TRBV7-3 and TRBJ2-7; 7 bases match TRBD1. Losses at the gene ends were 2 bases for V and 2 bases for J; bases not matched to a gene: 0. The germline V gene encodes CDR1 SGHTA and CDR2 FQGTGA. The CDR3 sequence is 13 residues long. CDR3 residues: CASSLGTAYEQYF. The CDR3, as DNA: TGTGCCAGCAGCTTAGGGACAGCCTACGAGCAGTACTTC.